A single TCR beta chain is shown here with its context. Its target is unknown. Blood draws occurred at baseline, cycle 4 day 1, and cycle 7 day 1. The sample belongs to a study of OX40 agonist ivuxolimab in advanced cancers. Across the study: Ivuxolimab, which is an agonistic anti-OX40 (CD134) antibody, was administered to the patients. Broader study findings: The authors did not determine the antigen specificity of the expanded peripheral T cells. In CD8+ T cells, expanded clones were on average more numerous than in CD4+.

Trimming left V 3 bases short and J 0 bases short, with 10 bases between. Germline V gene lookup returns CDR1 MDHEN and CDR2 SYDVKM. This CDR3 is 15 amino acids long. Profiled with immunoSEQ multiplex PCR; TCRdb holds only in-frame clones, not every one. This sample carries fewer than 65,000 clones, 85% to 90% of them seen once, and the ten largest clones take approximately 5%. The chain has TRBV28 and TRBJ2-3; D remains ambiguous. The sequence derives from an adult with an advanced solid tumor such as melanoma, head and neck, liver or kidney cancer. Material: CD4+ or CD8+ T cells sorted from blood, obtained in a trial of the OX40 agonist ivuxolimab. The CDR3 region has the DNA TGTGCCAGCAGTTTCCCCCCCCCTAGCACAGATACGCAGTATTTT. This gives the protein CASSFPPPSTDTQYF. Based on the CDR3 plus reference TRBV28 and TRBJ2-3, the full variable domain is DVKVTQSSRYLVKRTGEKVFLECVQDMDHENMFWYRQDPGLGLRLIYFSYDVKMKEKGDIPEGYSVSREKKERFSLILESASTNQTSMYLCASSFPPPSTDTQYFGPGTRLTVL.